The 26 T cell receptor beta chains given below trace back to one sample, sequenced in a study of radiotherapy plus CTLA-4 blockade in lung cancer (dated by TCRdb to 2017 to 2018). Library preparation employed the immunoSEQ multiplex PCR assay. Held by TCRdb, this immuneACCESS table contains in-frame sequences only and omits some clones. Under half of the omission traces to an unresolved V gene where checked; the cause of the rest is unknown. In all, the sample holds roughly 66,000 clones, and approximately 80% of those were seen once. In total, the top ten clones hold less than 5% of the sample. The sample here was peripheral blood, taken from a patient treated with radiotherapy plus ipilimumab. The origin of the receptors is a human donor with non-small cell lung cancer who had a partial response to radiotherapy plus ipilimumab.

This chain joins TRBV27 and TRBJ2-5, with 10 nucleotides matching TRBD2. In germline, CDR1 is MNHEY, CDR2 SMNVEV (reference sequence). CDR3 length: 17 residues. Trimming at V came to 1 base and at J to 5 bases, leaving 10 bases not matched to a gene. DNA of the CDR3: TGTGCCAGCAGTTTATATTTACCAGCGGGAGGGCTGGAGACCCAGTACTTC. Protein product: CASSLYLPAGGLETQYF.

The V call is TRBV19, the J call TRBJ2-5, with 12 bases identical to TRBD2. The CDR3 is 15 amino acids. CDR1 is LNHDA and CDR2 is SQIVND in the germline V gene (reference sequence). Trimming took 3 bases from V and 5 from J; bases not matched to a gene: 4. CDR3 loop: CASSIITSGRETQYF. Written as DNA, the CDR3 is TGTGCCAGTAGTATTATAACTAGCGGGAGGGAGACCCAGTACTTC.

The chain combines TRBV19 with TRBJ1-1; TRBD1 might be the D (6 bases). Trimming took 6 bases from V and 4 from J, leaving 18 bases between them. The germline CDR1 and CDR2 sequences are LNHDA and SQIVND (reference sequence). The CDR3 loop spans 15 amino acids. The DNA of the CDR3 is TGTGCCAGTAGCGTAAGGGGGGGGCAGAGCACTGAAGCTTTCTTT. Protein product: CASSVRGGQSTEAFF.

The chain uses TRBV28 and TRBJ2-5, with TRBD2 matching 8 bases. The V and J ends lost 5 bases and 4 bases, in that order; junction bases with no gene match: 9. This CDR3 comprises 15 residues. Per germline, CDR1 MDHEN and CDR2 SYDVKM. CDR3 DNA: TGTGCCAGCAGTGCGACGGGAGGGGGGGCAGAGACCCAGTACTTC. It encodes CASSATGGGAETQYF. The full variable domain, its missing parts supplied by reference TRBV28 and TRBJ2-5, is DVKVTQSSRYLVKRTGEKVFLECVQDMDHENMFWYRQDPGLGLRLIYFSYDVKMKEKGDIPEGYSVSREKKERFSLILESASTNQTSMYLCASSATGGGAETQYFGPGTRLLVL.

This clone was seen just once. The chain employs TRBV10-1 and TRBJ2-1; possibly TRBD2 for D (6 bases). Trimming cost V 7 bases and J 9 bases, with 25 bases left between them. The CDR3 spans 16 residues. Germline V CDR1 and CDR2: WNHNN, SYGVQD (reference sequence). The CDR3 DNA is TGCGCCAGCACACTAGCCCGATCGTCCCTCAAGGGTGAGCAGTTCTTC. Amino acids: CASTLARSSLKGEQFF.

This clone has more than one count but fewer than ten. The V and J genes are TRBV7-8 and TRBJ1-1; D is undetermined. The CDR3 contains 13 residues. Trimming left V 1 base short and J 0 bases short, with 3 bases between. CDR1 and CDR2 from the germline V gene are SGHVS and FQNEAQ. CDR3 sequence (DNA): TGTGCCAGCAGCTTAGTAGTGAACACTGAAGCTTTCTTT. Protein sequence: CASSLVVNTEAFF.

The chain uses TRBV10-1 and TRBJ2-7, with TRBD1 identical over 11 bases. The length of the CDR3 is 15 residues. Trimming removed 4 bases from V and 4 bases from J; junction bases left unmatched: 6. The germline V gene encodes CDR1 WNHNN and CDR2 SYGVQD (reference sequence). The CDR3 sequence is CASSVFGTGGYEQYF. In DNA form, the CDR3 reads TGCGCCAGCAGTGTGTTCGGGACAGGGGGATACGAGCAGTACTTC.

This chain connects TRBV19 to TRBJ1-5; possibly TRBD1 for D (6 bases). V shed 5 bases and J shed 4 bases, with 9 bases lying between them. The CDR3 totals 13 residues. CDR1 and CDR2 from the germline V gene are LNHDA and SQIVND (reference sequence). This CDR3 reads CASSVQGNQPQHF. The CDR3 DNA is TGTGCCAGTAGTGTCCAGGGGAATCAGCCCCAGCATTTT.

This rearrangement joins TRBV6-1 to TRBJ2-3, with 15 bases lining up with TRBD2. Germline lookup yields CDR1 MNHNS and CDR2 SASEGT. The CDR3 has 19 amino acids. Trimming cost V 2 bases and J 6 bases; bases outside gene matches: 12. The CDR3 coding sequence is TGTGCCAGCAGTGAAAGGACTAGCGGGAGGGTAGGCCGGGGCGATACGCAGTATTTT. It yields the protein CASSERTSGRVGRGDTQYF.

This chain joins TRBV30 and TRBJ1-1; 10 nucleotides align to TRBD1. The CDR3 totals 14 residues. Germline lookup yields CDR1 GTSNPN and CDR2 SVGIG (reference sequence). V shed 2 bases and J 4 bases; nucleotides not matched to a gene: 4. The CDR3 protein is CAWSPGQGGTEAFF. DNA of the CDR3: TGTGCCTGGAGTCCCGGACAGGGGGGCACTGAAGCTTTCTTT.

This clone came up once. This chain links TRBV19 with TRBJ2-5, with D perhaps TRBD1 (5 bases). The CDR3 is 13 amino acids. CDR1 and CDR2 (germline): LNHDA, SQIVND (reference sequence). V lost 4 bases to trimming and J lost 2 bases, with 8 bases between them. Here the CDR3 reads CASSKTVQETQYF. The CDR3 coding sequence is TGTGCCAGTAGTAAGACAGTGCAAGAGACCCAGTACTTC.

The chain recombines TRBV10-3 with TRBJ1-2; TRBD1 aligns across 7 bases. This CDR3 region has 15 residues. Germline V lookup: CDR1 ENHRY, CDR2 SYGVKD. Losses at the gene ends were 0 bases for V and 7 bases for J; bases not matched to a gene: 8. CDR3 sequence: CAISESSGGLGGYTF. For the CDR3, the DNA is TGTGCCATCAGTGAGTCTTCAGGGGGTCTCGGTGGCTACACCTTC.

The chain joins TRBV19 to TRBJ1-1; D is ambiguous. Trimming removed 3 bases at V and 1 base at J, with 9 bases between. The germline CDR1 and CDR2 sequences are LNHDA and SQIVND (reference sequence). The CDR3 runs to 14 residues. The CDR3 sequence is CASSIPGENTEAFF. The CDR3 DNA reads TGTGCCAGTAGTATTCCCGGAGAGAACACTGAAGCTTTCTTT.

The chain uses TRBV5-4 and TRBJ2-1; weak D call: TRBD1 (6 bases). The germline V gene has CDR1 SGHNT and CDR2 YYREEE (reference sequence). The CDR3 spans 15 residues. V was trimmed by 4 bases and J by 4 bases, leaving 15 bases between them. CDR3 sequence: CASSRDRDTYNEQFF. The CDR3, as DNA: TGTGCCAGCAGCAGAGACCGGGACACTTACAATGAGCAGTTCTTC.

The chain is built from TRBV11-2 and TRBJ2-2, with 8 bases that match TRBD1. Germline V CDR1 and CDR2: SGHAT, FQNNGV. The CDR3 contains 15 residues. J lost 5 bases, V lost 1 base, and 3 bases had no gene match. The DNA of the CDR3 is TGTGCCAGCAGCTTAGGCAGGGGGCGGACCGGGGAGCTGTTTTTT. Protein sequence: CASSLGRGRTGELFF. The entire variable domain, with the rest obtained from reference TRBV11-2 and TRBJ2-2, is as follows: EAGVAQSPRYKIIEKRQSVAFWCNPISGHATLYWYQQILGQGPKLLIQFQNNGVVDDSQLPKDRFSAERLKGVDSTLKIQPAKLEDSAVYLCASSLGRGRTGELFFGEGSRLTVL.

This clone was observed a single time. This sequence joins TRBV5-1 and TRBJ1-2; tentative D call: TRBD1 (6 bases). Trimming stripped 4 bases from V and 7 bases from J, with 20 bases between. Germline V gives CDR1 SGHRS, CDR2 YFSETQ. The CDR3 runs to 15 residues. CDR3 in DNA: TGCGCCAGCAGCACCGGAGGCGGGGGCAGCGGTGGCTACACCTTC. Protein sequence: CASSTGGGGSGGYTF. The variable domain in full, completed from reference TRBV5-1 and TRBJ1-2, reads KAGVTQTPRYLIKTRGQQVTLSCSPISGHRSVSWYQQTPGQGLQFLFEYFSETQRNKGNFPGRFSGRQFSNSRSEMNVSTLELGDSALYLCASSTGGGGSGGYTFGSGTRLTVV.

This clone has a single count. The chain employs TRBV7-2 and TRBJ1-5; 7 bases align to TRBD1. Germline V gene data show CDR1 as SGHTA and CDR2 as FQGNSA. This CDR3 is 14 amino acids long. With V trimmed by 1 base and J by 6 bases, 3 bases remained unmatched. This CDR3 reads CASSLEQGSQPQHF. In DNA form, the CDR3 reads TGTGCCAGCAGCTTAGAACAGGGGAGTCAGCCCCAGCATTTT.

The V call is TRBV28, the J call TRBJ2-1, with 12 nucleotides matching TRBD2. There are 17 residues in the CDR3. Trimming removed 6 bases from V and 4 bases from J; junction bases left unmatched: 10. Per the germline V gene, CDR1 is MDHEN and CDR2 is SYDVKM. CDR3: CASRGASGRAGYNEQFF. The DNA of the CDR3 is TGTGCCAGCAGGGGGGCTAGCGGGAGGGCCGGGTACAATGAGCAGTTCTTC.

In the case of this clone: Different DNA sequences within this sample yield the same CDR3. The chain couples TRBV7-2 to TRBJ1-1; D not certain. V was pared by 1 base and J by 1 base, with 4 bases between. Germline V gives CDR1 SGHTA, CDR2 FQGNSA. This CDR3 region has 13 residues. The DNA for the CDR3 is TGTGCCAGCAGCTTAGGTCAGAACACTGAAGCTTTCTTT. The encoded protein is CASSLGQNTEAFF.

V is TRBV25-1 and J is TRBJ2-2; 7 bases map to TRBD1. Germline lookup yields CDR1 MGHDK and CDR2 SYGVNS. CDR3 size: 13 residues. Trimming cost V 4 bases and J 5 bases; bases outside gene matches: 1. The chain's CDR3 is CASSGGQTGELFF. CDR3 bases: TGTGCCAGCAGTGGGGGACAGACCGGGGAGCTGTTTTTT.

V and J are TRBV2 and TRBJ2-3, with 7 positions matching TRBD1. The CDR3 extends over 15 amino acids. V shed 7 bases, J shed 1 base, and the junction held 8 bases outside the gene matches. CDR1 and CDR2 from the germline V gene are SNHLY and FYNNEI. The CDR3 DNA reads as TGTGCCAGCACCAGGACAGGTCCTGGCACAGATACGCAGTATTTT. It encodes CASTRTGPGTDTQYF.

The rearrangement joins TRBV5-1 to TRBJ2-5; 7 bases line up with TRBD1. The CDR3 sequence is 16 residues long. In germline, CDR1 is SGHRS, CDR2 YFSETQ. V gave up 5 bases and J gave up 5 bases; unmatched junction bases: 15. The CDR3 region is CASSLQGTAKGETQYF. CDR3 sequence (DNA): TGCGCCAGCAGTTTGCAGGGGACAGCCAAGGGGGAGACCCAGTACTTC.

This clone appeared once. Distinct nucleotide sequences in the sample also encode this CDR3. The chain carries TRBV2 and TRBJ2-2; 7 bases are a match to TRBD1. Trimming removed 6 bases from V and 3 bases from J; junction bases left unmatched: 7. This CDR3 has 15 residues. Germline V lookup: CDR1 SNHLY, CDR2 FYNNEI. DNA of the CDR3: TGTGCCAGCAGCCTCCAAGACAGGGACACCGGGGAGCTGTTTTTT. Protein product: CASSLQDRDTGELFF.

The chain has TRBV7-8 and TRBJ2-2, with D perhaps TRBD2 (6 bases). Germline CDR1 is SGHVS and CDR2 is FQNEAQ. V shed 1 base and J shed 4 bases, with 19 bases lying between them. The CDR3 runs 18 residues. The CDR3 DNA is TGTGCCAGCAGCTTAGGGGAGGTGTTCGGGGGTTCCACCGGGGAGCTGTTTTTT. Translated: CASSLGEVFGGSTGELFF.

The chain has TRBV19 and TRBJ1-2; TRBD1 matches 7 bases. The V gene end was trimmed by 6 bases and the J gene end by 4 bases; junction bases not matched to a gene: 8. The germline V gene has CDR1 LNHDA and CDR2 SQIVND (reference sequence). The CDR3 length is 14 residues. The CDR3 loop reads CASSSTGLGYGYTF. In nucleotides, the CDR3 is TGTGCCAGTAGCTCGACAGGGCTTGGCTATGGCTACACCTTC.

The chain combines TRBV19 with TRBJ2-7; 7 nucleotides align to TRBD1. Looked up from germline, CDR1 is LNHDA and CDR2 is SQIVND (reference sequence). Trimming removed 5 bases from V and 3 bases from J; junction bases left unmatched: 16. The CDR3 contains 17 residues. CDR3 sequence: CASSPKGRQGRLYEQYF. For the CDR3, the DNA is TGTGCCAGTAGTCCAAAAGGACGACAGGGTCGCCTCTACGAGCAGTACTTC.